This TCR beta chain was obtained from a study of cytomegalovirus exposure and HLA in healthy donors. This PCR relied on a set of 60 Vbeta primers and 13 Jbeta primers. Profiled with immunoSEQ multiplex PCR; TCRdb holds only in-frame clones, not every one. Of 120,000 or so clones listed, approximately 80% are singletons. Trimming removed 3 bases from V and 4 bases from J; junction bases left unmatched: 9. The CDR3 runs 17 residues. CDR1 is MNHEY and CDR2 is SMNVEV in the germline V gene (reference sequence). The sequencing sample was made of PBMCs. The chain recombines TRBV27 with TRBJ1-4; 9 bases fit TRBD1. This receptor was identified in a man younger than 35 in good health and CMV-seronegative. CDR3 in DNA: TGTGCCAGCAGTTTCCTCACAGGGGGCGTTGGTAATGAAAAACTGTTTTTT. Amino acids: CASSFLTGGVGNEKLFF.